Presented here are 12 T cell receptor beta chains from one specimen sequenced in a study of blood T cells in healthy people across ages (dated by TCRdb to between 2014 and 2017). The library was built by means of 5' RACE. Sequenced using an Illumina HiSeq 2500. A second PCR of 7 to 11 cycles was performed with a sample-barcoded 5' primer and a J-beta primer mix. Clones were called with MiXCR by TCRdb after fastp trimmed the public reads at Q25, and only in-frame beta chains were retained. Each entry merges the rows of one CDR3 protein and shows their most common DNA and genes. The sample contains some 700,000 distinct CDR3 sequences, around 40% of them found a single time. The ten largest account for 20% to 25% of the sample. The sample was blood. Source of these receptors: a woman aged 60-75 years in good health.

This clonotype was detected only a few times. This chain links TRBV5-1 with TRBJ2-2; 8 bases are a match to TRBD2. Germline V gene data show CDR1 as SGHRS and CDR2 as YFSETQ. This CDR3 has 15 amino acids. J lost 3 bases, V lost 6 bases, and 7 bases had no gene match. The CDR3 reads CASTLHGGDTGELFF. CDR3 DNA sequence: TGCGCCAGCACCCTCCACGGGGGGGACACCGGGGAGCTGTTTTTT.

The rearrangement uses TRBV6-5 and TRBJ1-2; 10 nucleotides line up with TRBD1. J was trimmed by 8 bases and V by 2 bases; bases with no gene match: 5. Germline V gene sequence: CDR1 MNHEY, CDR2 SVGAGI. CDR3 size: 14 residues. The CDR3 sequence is CASSYGTGVGGYTF. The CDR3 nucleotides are TGTGCCAGCAGTTACGGGACAGGGGTTGGGGGCTACACCTTC.

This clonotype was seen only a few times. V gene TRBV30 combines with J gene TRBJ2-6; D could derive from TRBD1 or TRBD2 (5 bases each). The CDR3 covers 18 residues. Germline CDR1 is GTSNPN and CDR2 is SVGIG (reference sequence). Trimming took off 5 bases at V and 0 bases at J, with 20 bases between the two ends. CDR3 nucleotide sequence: TGTGCCTGGTTAACCCTGGGACGGATGAGCTCTGGGGCCAACGTCCTGACTTTC. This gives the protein CAWLTLGRMSSGANVLTF. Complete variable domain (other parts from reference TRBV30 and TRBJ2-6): SQTIHQWPATLVQPVGSPLSLECTVEGTSNPNLYWYRQAAGRGLQLLFYSVGIGQISSEVPQNLSASRPQDRQFILSSKKLLLSDSGFYLCAWLTLGRMSSGANVLTFGAGSRLTVL.

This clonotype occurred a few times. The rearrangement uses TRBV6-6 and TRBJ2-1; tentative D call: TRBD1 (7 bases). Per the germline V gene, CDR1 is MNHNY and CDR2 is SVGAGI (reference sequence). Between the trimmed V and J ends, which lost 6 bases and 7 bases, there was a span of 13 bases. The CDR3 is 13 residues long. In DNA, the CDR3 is TGTGCCAGCAGCCCCAGGGGGGAGAATGAGCAGTTCTTC. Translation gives CASSPRGENEQFF.

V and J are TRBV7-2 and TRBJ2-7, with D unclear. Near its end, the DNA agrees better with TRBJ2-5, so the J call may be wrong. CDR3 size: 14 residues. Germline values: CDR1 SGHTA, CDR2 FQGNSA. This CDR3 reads CASSPCHAQETQYF. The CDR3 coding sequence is TGTGCCAGCAGTCCTTGCCATGCGCAAGAGACCCAGTACTTC.

The CDR3 protein is CASSPGRGANIQYF. Here the CDR3 DNA reads TGCGCCAGCAGCCCTGGGCGGGGCGCAAACATTCAGTACTTC. The rearrangement uses TRBV4-3 and TRBJ2-4, with a weak D call TRBD2 (6 bases). The germline V gene has CDR1 LGHNA and CDR2 YSLEER. This CDR3 is built from 14 residues. V was shortened by 4 bases and J by 6 bases, with 13 bases between the two germline ends.

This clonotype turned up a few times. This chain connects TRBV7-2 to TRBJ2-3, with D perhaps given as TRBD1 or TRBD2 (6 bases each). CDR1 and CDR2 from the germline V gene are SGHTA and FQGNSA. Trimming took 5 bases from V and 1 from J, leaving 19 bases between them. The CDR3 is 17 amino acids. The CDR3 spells CASSPRSRGRGTDTQYF. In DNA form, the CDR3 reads TGTGCCAGCAGCCCACGCTCCCGGGGGCGGGGCACAGATACGCAGTATTTT.

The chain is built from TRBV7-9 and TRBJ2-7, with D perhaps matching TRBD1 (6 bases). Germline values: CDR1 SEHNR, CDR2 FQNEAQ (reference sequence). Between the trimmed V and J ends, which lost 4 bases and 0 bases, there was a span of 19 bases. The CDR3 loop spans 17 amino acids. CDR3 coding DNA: TGTGCCAGCAGCTCCTACAGCCTTCGGGACAACTCCTACGAGCAGTACTTC. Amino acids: CASSSYSLRDNSYEQYF. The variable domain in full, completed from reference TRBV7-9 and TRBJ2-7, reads DTGVSQNPRHKITKRGQNVTFRCDPISEHNRLYWYRQTLGQGPEFLTYFQNEAQLEKSRLLSDRFSAERPKGSFSTLEIQRTEQGDSAMYLCASSSYSLRDNSYEQYFGPGTRLTVT.

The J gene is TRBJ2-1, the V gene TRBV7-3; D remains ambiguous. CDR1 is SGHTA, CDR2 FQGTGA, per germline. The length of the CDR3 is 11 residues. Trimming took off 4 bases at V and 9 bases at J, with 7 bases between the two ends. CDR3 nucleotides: TGTGCCAGCAGCTCCGCTGGTGAGCAGTTCTTC. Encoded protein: CASSSAGEQFF.

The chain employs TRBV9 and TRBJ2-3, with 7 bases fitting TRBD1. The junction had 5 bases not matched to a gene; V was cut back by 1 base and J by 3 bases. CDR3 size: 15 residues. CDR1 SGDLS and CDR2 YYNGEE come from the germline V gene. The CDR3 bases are TGTGCCAGCAGCGTAAGGGGACAGCCGACAGATACGCAGTATTTT. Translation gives CASSVRGQPTDTQYF.

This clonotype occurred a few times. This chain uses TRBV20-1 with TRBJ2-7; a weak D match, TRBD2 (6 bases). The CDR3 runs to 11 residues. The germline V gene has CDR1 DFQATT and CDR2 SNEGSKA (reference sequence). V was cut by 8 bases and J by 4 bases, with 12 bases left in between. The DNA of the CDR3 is TGCAGTCAAACCCGGGAGTACGAGCAGTACTTC. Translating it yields CSQTREYEQYF.

CDR3 in amino acids: CSAKPGSSGNTIYF. DNA for the CDR3: TGCAGTGCTAAACCGGGGAGCTCTGGAAACACCATATATTTT. V usage is TRBV20-1 and J usage is TRBJ1-3; the D is unclear. V was trimmed by 4 bases and J by 0 bases, leaving 10 bases between them. CDR3 size: 14 residues. In germline, CDR1 is DFQATT, CDR2 SNEGSKA (reference sequence).